This TCR beta chain was profiled in a study of CDR3 diversity in severe acne. The ends lost 5 bases at V and 11 bases at J; junction bases unmatched: 8. CDR1 and CDR2 (germline): SEHNR, FQNEAQ (reference sequence). CDR3 length: 13 residues. TCRdb re-called the PCR reads with MiXCR, one entry per CDR3 protein. The repertoire includes about 93,000 distinct CDR3 sequences, about 50% of them detected once, and about 9.4% sits in the top ten. The V and J genes are TRBV7-9 and TRBJ2-5; 10 bases line up with TRBD1. The source is a male donor in good health, serving as a control. The sequenced material came from blood. In DNA form, the CDR3 reads TGTGCCAGCAGCGACGGACAGGGGGATACGCAGTACTTC. Encoded protein: CASSDGQGDTQYF.